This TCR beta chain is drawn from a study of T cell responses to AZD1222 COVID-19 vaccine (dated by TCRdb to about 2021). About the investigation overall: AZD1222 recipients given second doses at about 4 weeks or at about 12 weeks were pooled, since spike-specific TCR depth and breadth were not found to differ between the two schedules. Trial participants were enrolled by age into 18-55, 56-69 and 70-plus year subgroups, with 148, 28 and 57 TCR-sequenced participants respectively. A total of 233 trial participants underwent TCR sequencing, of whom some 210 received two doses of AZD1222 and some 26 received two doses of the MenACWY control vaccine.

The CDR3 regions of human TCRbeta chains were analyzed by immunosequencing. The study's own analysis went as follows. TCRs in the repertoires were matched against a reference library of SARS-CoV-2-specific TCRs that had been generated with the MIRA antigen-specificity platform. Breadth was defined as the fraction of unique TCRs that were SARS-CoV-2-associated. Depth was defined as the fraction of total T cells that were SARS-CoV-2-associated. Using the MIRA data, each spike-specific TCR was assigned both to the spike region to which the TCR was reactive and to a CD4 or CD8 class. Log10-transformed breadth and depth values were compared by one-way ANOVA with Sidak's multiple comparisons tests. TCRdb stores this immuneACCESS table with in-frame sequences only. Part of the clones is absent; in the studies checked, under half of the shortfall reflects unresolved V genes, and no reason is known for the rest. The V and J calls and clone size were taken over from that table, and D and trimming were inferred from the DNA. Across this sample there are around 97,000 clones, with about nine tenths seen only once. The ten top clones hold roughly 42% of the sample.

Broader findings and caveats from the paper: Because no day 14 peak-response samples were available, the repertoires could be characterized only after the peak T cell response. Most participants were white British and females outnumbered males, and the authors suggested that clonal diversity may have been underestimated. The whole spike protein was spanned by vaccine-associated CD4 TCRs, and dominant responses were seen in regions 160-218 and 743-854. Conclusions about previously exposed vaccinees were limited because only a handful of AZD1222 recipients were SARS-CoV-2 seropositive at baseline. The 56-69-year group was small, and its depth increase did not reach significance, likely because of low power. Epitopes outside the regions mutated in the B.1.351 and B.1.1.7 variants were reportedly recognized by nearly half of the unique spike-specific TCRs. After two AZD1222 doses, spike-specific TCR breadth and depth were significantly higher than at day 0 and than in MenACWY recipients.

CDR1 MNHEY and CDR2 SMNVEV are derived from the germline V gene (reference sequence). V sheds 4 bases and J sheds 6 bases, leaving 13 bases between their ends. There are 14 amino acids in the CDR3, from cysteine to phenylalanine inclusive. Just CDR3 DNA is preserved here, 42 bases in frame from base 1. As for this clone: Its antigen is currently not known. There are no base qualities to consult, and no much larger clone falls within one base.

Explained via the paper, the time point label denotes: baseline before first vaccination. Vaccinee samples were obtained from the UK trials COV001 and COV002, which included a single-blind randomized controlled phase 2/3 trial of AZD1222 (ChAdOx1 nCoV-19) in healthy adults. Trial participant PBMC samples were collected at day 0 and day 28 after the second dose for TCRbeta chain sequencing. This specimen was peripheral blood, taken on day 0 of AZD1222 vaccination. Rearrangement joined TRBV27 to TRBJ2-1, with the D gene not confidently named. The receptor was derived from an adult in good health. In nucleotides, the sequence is TGTGCCAGCAGTTATGGCATCACTTTCAATGAGCAGTTCTTC. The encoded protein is CASSYGITFNEQFF.